This passage covers 27 T cell receptor beta chains from one sample sequenced in a study of CD8 T cells in Susac syndrome. Reverse transcription of about 0.5 to 1 ug RNA was carried out with random hexamers. TCRdb analysed the immunoSEQ multiplex PCR reads with MiXCR anew, one entry per CDR3 protein. This sample has about 90,000 distinct CDR3 sequences, with 90% to 95% found just once. The sample was CD8+ T cells from PBMCs. The receptors here all came from a human donor in good health.

Remarks on this clonotype: A junction boundary mismatches the germline segment, possibly from a read error. CDR3 bases: TGCAGCGTTAAAGACAGGGACGGTGGCTACACCTTC. This sequence encodes CSVKDRDGGYTF. The rearrangement joins TRBV29-1 to TRBJ1-2; 7 positions agree with TRBD1. Germline lookup yields CDR1 SQVTM and CDR2 ANQGSEA. The CDR3 extends over 12 amino acids.

The V gene is TRBV19, the J gene TRBJ1-1, with D hard to call. The V end lost 6 bases, the J end lost 7 bases, and 3 bases lay between the germline ends. The CDR3 is 9 residues long. Per the germline V gene, CDR1 is LNHDA and CDR2 is SQIVND (reference sequence). The CDR3 loop reads CASRDEAFF. The DNA for the CDR3 is TGTGCCAGTAGGGATGAAGCTTTCTTT.

This chain links TRBV7-9 with TRBJ2-2; 8 bases are a match to TRBD2. CDR1 is SEHNR and CDR2 is FQNEAQ in the germline V gene (reference sequence). The ends lost 5 bases at V and 6 bases at J; junction bases unmatched: 8. CDR3 length: 15 residues. The chain's CDR3 is CASSDGTSRAGELFF. CDR3 bases: TGTGCCAGCAGCGATGGGACTAGTCGGGCCGGGGAGCTGTTTTTT. Combining the CDR3 with reference TRBV7-9 and TRBJ2-2 gives the whole variable domain DTGVSQNPRHKITKRGQNVTFRCDPISEHNRLYWYRQTLGQGPEFLTYFQNEAQLEKSRLLSDRFSAERPKGSFSTLEIQRTEQGDSAMYLCASSDGTSRAGELFFGEGSRLTVL.

The chain employs TRBV6-6 and TRBJ2-1; D tentatively fits TRBD1 or TRBD2 (6 bases each). CDR3 length equals 13 residues. Germline V gene lookup returns CDR1 MNHNY and CDR2 SVGAGI (reference sequence). Trimming removed 10 bases at V and 10 bases at J, with 20 bases between. The DNA of the CDR3 is TGTGCCACCCTACTGGGGGGCCAGAACGAGCAGTTCTTC. The encoded protein is CATLLGGQNEQFF.

This clonotype is a singleton in its sample. The V gene is TRBV7-3, the J gene TRBJ2-3; 14 bases are shared with TRBD2. The CDR3 contains 19 residues. Trimming at V came to 5 bases and at J to 1 base, leaving 11 bases not matched to a gene. Germline CDR1 SGHTA, CDR2 FQGTGA. CDR3 bases: TGTGCCAGCAGCCCTTTCCCGGGACTAGCGGGGGAGGGCACAGATACGCAGTATTTT. This codes for CASSPFPGLAGEGTDTQYF.

The rearrangement joins TRBV20-1 to TRBJ2-1; 8 nucleotides align to TRBD1. CDR1 is DFQATT, CDR2 SNEGSKA, per germline (reference sequence). V was pared by 0 bases and J by 9 bases, with 10 bases of the junction left unmatched. The CDR3 extends over 15 amino acids. The CDR3, as DNA: TGCAGTGCTAGAGATGCAGACAGGGGATATCTTGAGCAGTTCTTC. This gives the protein CSARDADRGYLEQFF.

The chain links TRBV7-8 to TRBJ2-7; possibly TRBD1 for D (6 bases). CDR1 SGHVS and CDR2 FQNEAQ come from the germline V gene. Between the trimmed V and J ends, which lost 1 base and 7 bases, there was a span of 11 bases. The CDR3 extends over 13 amino acids. The CDR3 loop reads CASSLGQVLEQYF. CDR3 bases: TGTGCCAGCAGCTTAGGACAGGTCTTGGAGCAGTACTTC.

The rearrangement links TRBV7-2 to TRBJ1-5, with D possibly TRBD1 on 6 matching bases. Germline CDR1 and CDR2: SGHTA and FQGNSA. There are 16 residues in the CDR3. V lost 0 bases to trimming and J lost 4 bases, with 13 bases between them. The CDR3 bases are TGTGCCAGCAGCTTAGCGGTCCGGGGGCCAAATCAGCCCCAGCATTTT. This encodes CASSLAVRGPNQPQHF.

The chain couples TRBV6-1 to TRBJ1-2; TRBD1 matches 9 bases. Germline V gives CDR1 MNHNS, CDR2 SASEGT. The CDR3 totals 14 residues. The V gene end was trimmed by 5 bases and the J gene end by 8 bases; junction bases not matched to a gene: 9. CDR3 residues: CASSKQGAADGYTF. The CDR3 DNA reads TGTGCCAGCAGTAAACAGGGGGCTGCCGACGGCTACACCTTC.

The CDR3 region has the DNA TGTGCCAGCAGCTCCGGGGCAGCCTACGAGCAGTACTTC. It encodes CASSSGAAYEQYF. This chain connects TRBV11-2 to TRBJ2-7; D is possibly TRBD1 or TRBD2 (5 bases each). In germline, CDR1 is SGHAT, CDR2 FQNNGV. The CDR3 totals 13 residues. The V and J ends lost 4 bases and 2 bases respectively, with 9 bases between them.

This sequence joins TRBV3-1 and TRBJ1-1, with D perhaps matching TRBD1 (6 bases). CDR3 size: 15 residues. With 1 base removed from V and 6 bases from J, the gap between germline ends came to 15 bases. Germline V gives CDR1 LGHDT, CDR2 YNNKEL (reference sequence). CDR3 sequence reads: CASSQGIARGSEAFF. For the CDR3, the DNA is TGTGCCAGCAGCCAAGGAATAGCCAGGGGATCTGAAGCTTTCTTT.

The chain links TRBV6-5 to TRBJ2-7, with 7 bases matching TRBD1. This CDR3 comprises 12 residues. After removal of 11 bases from V and 0 bases from J, the junction contained 4 bases not matched to a gene. Per germline, CDR1 MNHEY and CDR2 SVGAGI. CDR3: CAVTGSSYEQYF. Here the CDR3 DNA reads TGTGCCGTGACAGGGAGCTCCTACGAGCAGTACTTC.

The genes are TRBV15 and TRBJ2-5; perhaps TRBD2 as D (7 bases). Germline V CDR1 and CDR2: LNHNV, YYDKDF (reference sequence). The CDR3 length is 14 residues. V shed 8 bases and J shed 5 bases, with 18 bases lying between them. The CDR3 nucleotides read TGTGCCACCTCGAACAGGGACGGGAGGGAGACCCAGTACTTC. Translation: CATSNRDGRETQYF.

This chain uses TRBV3-1 with TRBJ2-7; TRBD1 aligns across 7 bases. This CDR3 has 15 amino acids. Germline V gene sequence: CDR1 LGHDT, CDR2 YNNKEL (reference sequence). Trimming removed 4 bases from V and 2 bases from J; junction bases left unmatched: 8. In nucleotides, the CDR3 is TGTGCCAGCAGCCCCCACAGGGGCAGAACCTACGAGCAGTACTTC. This sequence encodes CASSPHRGRTYEQYF.

The chain joins TRBV27 to TRBJ1-1; 8 bases align to TRBD1. There are 14 residues in the CDR3. The ends lost 6 bases at V and 4 bases at J; junction bases unmatched: 7. Germline-derived CDR1 and CDR2 are MNHEY and SMNVEV (reference sequence). For the CDR3, the DNA is TGTGCCAGCAGCTACGCAGGGGGCGGCACTGAAGCTTTCTTT. It translates to CASSYAGGGTEAFF.

V usage is TRBV29-1 and J usage is TRBJ1-4; no reliable D call. Trimming shortened V by 7 bases and J by 0 bases, and 12 bases separated the two germline ends. The CDR3 length is 14 residues. Germline V gene lookup returns CDR1 SQVTM and CDR2 ANQGSEA. In nucleotides, the CDR3 is TGCAGCGGGCGGCAGGAAACAACTAATGAAAAACTGTTTTTT. Protein product: CSGRQETTNEKLFF.

V gene TRBV6-5 combines with J gene TRBJ2-1; D assignment may be TRBD1 or TRBD2 (5 bases each). V was cut by 2 bases and J by 6 bases, with 11 bases left in between. CDR3 length: 14 amino acids. Looked up from germline, CDR1 is MNHEY and CDR2 is SVGAGI. For the CDR3, the DNA is TGTGCCAGCAGTTACAACGGGGCGTTCAATGAGCAGTTCTTC. It codes for CASSYNGAFNEQFF.

The CDR3 bases are TGCAGCGTTCCGGACAGGGGCGCTGAAGCTTTCTTT. It encodes CSVPDRGAEAFF. The rearrangement links TRBV29-1 to TRBJ1-1, with 9 bases that match TRBD1. J gave up 6 bases and V 5 bases, and 4 bases lay outside the gene matches. The CDR3 consists of 12 residues. Per the germline V gene, CDR1 is SQVTM and CDR2 is ANQGSEA.

The chain has TRBV29-1 and TRBJ1-2; tentatively, D is TRBD1 (5 bases). This CDR3 comprises 12 residues. Trimming took off 6 bases at V and 4 bases at J, with 12 bases between the two ends. Germline CDR1 SQVTM, CDR2 ANQGSEA. The CDR3 sequence is CSVQGGGYGYTF. CDR3 coding DNA: TGCAGCGTGCAGGGTGGGGGCTATGGCTACACCTTC.

The chain carries TRBV6-1 and TRBJ1-1, with D possibly being TRBD1 (5 bases). This CDR3 has 14 amino acids. With 0 bases removed from V and 4 bases from J, the gap between germline ends came to 9 bases. Germline loops: CDR1 MNHNS, CDR2 SASEGT. CDR3 in amino acids: CASSEAGTPTEAFF. The CDR3 DNA follows: TGTGCCAGCAGTGAAGCTGGGACTCCCACTGAAGCTTTCTTT.

V is TRBV6-5 and J is TRBJ1-5; a possible D gene is TRBD1 (6 bases). The CDR3 is made up of 19 amino acids. V dropped 2 bases and J dropped 6 bases, with 26 bases sitting between them. Per germline, CDR1 MNHEY and CDR2 SVGAGI. The chain's CDR3 is CASSYTRVGTGRGSQPQHF. The CDR3 bases are TGTGCCAGCAGTTACACCCGTGTGGGAACAGGGAGAGGTAGTCAGCCCCAGCATTTT.

The V and J genes are TRBV7-9 and TRBJ1-6; D is ambiguous. V was trimmed by 4 bases and J by 7 bases, leaving 11 bases between them. CDR3 size: 14 residues. Germline V CDR1 and CDR2: SEHNR, FQNEAQ (reference sequence). For the CDR3, the DNA is TGTGCCAGCAGCTCGGCTGAGGGAAATTCACCCCTCCACTTT. Its protein is CASSSAEGNSPLHF.

The gene calls are TRBV6-6 and TRBJ2-2; 10 positions match TRBD1. This CDR3 comprises 15 residues. Losses at the gene ends were 2 bases for V and 4 bases for J; bases not matched to a gene: 1. Germline loops: CDR1 MNHNY, CDR2 SVGAGI (reference sequence). The CDR3 sequence: CASSYGTGATGELFF. In DNA form, the CDR3 reads TGTGCCAGCAGTTACGGGACAGGGGCCACCGGGGAGCTGTTTTTT.

The V and J genes are TRBV6-2 or TRBV6-3 and TRBJ1-1, with a weak D call TRBD1 (6 bases). Trimming stripped 6 bases from V and 4 bases from J, with 18 bases between. Germline values: CDR1 MNHEY, CDR2 SVGEGT. CDR3 length: 15 amino acids. The DNA for the CDR3 is TGTGCCAGCAGACGATACAGGGTTGAGACCACTGAAGCTTTCTTT. Translated: CASRRYRVETTEAFF.

The chain has TRBV27 and TRBJ1-1; no firm D call. Germline CDR1 and CDR2: MNHEY and SMNVEV (reference sequence). The V gene lost 5 bases and the J gene lost 8 bases, with 12 bases spanning the gap. This CDR3 is 12 amino acids long. DNA of the CDR3: TGTGCCAGCAGTCGTCCCGCCAGCGAAGCTTTCTTT. Protein sequence: CASSRPASEAFF.

The V call is TRBV11-1, the J call TRBJ2-3; TRBD2 might be the D (6 bases). Trimming stripped 5 bases from V and 2 bases from J, with 11 bases between. CDR3 length: 14 residues. Germline V lookup: CDR1 SGHAT, CDR2 FQDESV (reference sequence). CDR3 in amino acids: CASSRLGNTDTQYF. CDR3 in DNA: TGTGCCAGCAGCCGACTAGGGAACACAGATACGCAGTATTTT.

The rearrangement links TRBV27 to TRBJ1-6; D remains ambiguous. This CDR3 is 15 amino acids long. Germline loops: CDR1 MNHEY, CDR2 SMNVEV (reference sequence). V gave up 7 bases and J gave up 10 bases, with 20 bases separating them. The CDR3, as DNA: TGTGCCAGCAACTCGATAGGAGGATTTGGATCACCCCTCCACTTT. It translates to CASNSIGGFGSPLHF.